One T cell receptor (beta chain) is described in this entry. This sample is part of a study of blood T cells in healthy people across ages. For the second PCR, which ran for about 7 to 11 cycles, a sample-barcoded 5' primer and a J-beta primer mix were used. TCRdb reanalysed the 5' RACE reads using MiXCR and keeps one entry per CDR3 protein. The sample lists 700,000 or so distinct CDR3 sequences; roughly 41% were seen once. V lost 10 bases and J lost 0; bases outside the gene matches: 10. The CDR3 runs 16 residues. Germline loops: CDR1 MNHEY, CDR2 SVGEGT. V and J are TRBV6-2 or TRBV6-3 and TRBJ1-4; the match to TRBD1 covers 8 bases. Sequenced: blood. The origin of this receptor is a man at least 80 years old in good health. The CDR3 sequence is CANEADRGSTNEKLFF. DNA of the CDR3: TGTGCCAACGAAGCAGACAGGGGTTCAACTAATGAAAAACTGTTTTTT.